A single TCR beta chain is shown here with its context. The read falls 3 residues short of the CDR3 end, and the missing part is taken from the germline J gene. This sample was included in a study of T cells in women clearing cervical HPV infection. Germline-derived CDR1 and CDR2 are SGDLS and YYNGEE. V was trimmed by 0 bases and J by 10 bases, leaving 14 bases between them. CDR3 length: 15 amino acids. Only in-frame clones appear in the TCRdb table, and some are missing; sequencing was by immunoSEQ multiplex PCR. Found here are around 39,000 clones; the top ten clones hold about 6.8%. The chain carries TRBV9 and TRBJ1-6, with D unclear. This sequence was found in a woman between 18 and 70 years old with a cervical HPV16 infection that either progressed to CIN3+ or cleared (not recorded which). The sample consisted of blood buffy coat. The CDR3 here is CASSVAGTPGSPLHF. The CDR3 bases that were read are TGTGCCAGCAGCGTAGCTGGAACGCCCGGGTCACCC. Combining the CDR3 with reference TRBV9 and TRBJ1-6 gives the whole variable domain DSGVTQTPKHLITATGQRVTLRCSPRSGDLSVYWYQQSLDQGLQFLIQYYNGEERAKGNILERFSAQQFPDLHSELNLSSLELGDSALYFCASSVAGTPGSPLHFGNGTRLTVT.